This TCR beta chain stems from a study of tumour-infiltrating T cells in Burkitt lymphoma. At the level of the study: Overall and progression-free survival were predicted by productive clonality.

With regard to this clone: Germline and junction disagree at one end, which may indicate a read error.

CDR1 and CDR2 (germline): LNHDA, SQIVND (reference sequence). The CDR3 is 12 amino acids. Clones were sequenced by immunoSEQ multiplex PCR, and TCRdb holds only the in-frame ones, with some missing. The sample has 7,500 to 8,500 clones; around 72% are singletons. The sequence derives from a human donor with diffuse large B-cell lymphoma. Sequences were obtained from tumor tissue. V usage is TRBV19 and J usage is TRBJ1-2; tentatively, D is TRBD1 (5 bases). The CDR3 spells CASSWGDYGYTF. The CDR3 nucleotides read TGTGCCAGTAGCTGGGGGGACTATGGTTACACCTTC.